These T cell receptor beta chains were read from a single sample in a study of cytomegalovirus exposure and HLA in healthy donors. TCRdb keeps only in-frame clones here, not all; method: immunoSEQ multiplex PCR. The sample yields about 190,000 clones, approximately 87% seen once. Sequenced material: PBMCs. Source of these receptors: a man under 40 in good health and CMV-seronegative. Each CDR3 is given with its conserved first and last residue. The order of the fields is J gene, V gene, clone size, D gene, CDR3 DNA, CDR3 protein. D genes are given only for firm matches. Clone sizes are given selectively: once, few, many, or a class where the clone is expanded.

>TRBJ2-7|TRBV5-1|-|TRBD1
TGCGCCAGCAGCTTGGACGGACAGGGTCCCTACGAGCAGTACTTC
CASSLDGQGPYEQYF
>TRBJ2-2|TRBV10-1|-|-
TGCGCCAGCAGTGAGTCCACTGGTTTGCGGGGCACCGGGGAGCTGTTTTTT
CASSESTGLRGTGELFF
>TRBJ2-5|TRBV5-6|-|TRBD2
TGTGCCAGCAGCCCCGCTAGCGGGGGGACTCAAGAGACCCAGTACTTC
CASSPASGGTQETQYF
>TRBJ1-2|TRBV2|few|-
TGTGCCAGCAGTGAGGCGGCAGGGAACTATGGCTACACCTTC
CASSEAAGNYGYTF
>TRBJ2-1|TRBV11-2|once|-
TGTGCCAGCAGCTTAGGAGGAGAGGAGCAGTTCTTC
CASSLGGEEQFF
>TRBJ2-5|TRBV7-2|-|-
TGTGCCAGCAGCCTAAAAGAGACCCAGTACTTC
CASSLKETQYF
>TRBJ2-3|TRBV19|-|-
TGTGCCAGTAGCCACCTGATCACTAGCACAGATACGCAGTATTTT
CASSHLITSTDTQYF
>TRBJ2-7|TRBV19|-|TRBD1
TGTGCCAGTAGTACTGCGGGACAGGCCTACGAGCAGTACTTC
CASSTAGQAYEQYF
>TRBJ2-2|TRBV7-6|-|-
TGTGCCAGCAGCTTACTACTCAACACCGGGGAGCTGTTTTTT
CASSLLLNTGELFF
>TRBJ2-7|TRBV30|once|-
TGTGCCTGGAGTGTCGAGAACCACTACGAGCAGTACTTC
CAWSVENHYEQYF
>TRBJ2-5|TRBV7-9|-|TRBD2
TGTGCCAGCAGGAGGACTAGCGGGTCCGAGACCCAGTACTTC
CASRRTSGSETQYF
>TRBJ2-7|TRBV7-9|-|TRBD1
TGTTCCAGCAGCTTAGATTTAGGGGGCCAGTACGAGCAGTACTTC
CSSSLDLGGQYEQYF
>TRBJ1-2|TRBV7-2|-|-
TGTGCCAGCAGCCCCCACAAAGTATGGGGCTACACCTTC
CASSPHKVWGYTF
>TRBJ2-5|TRBV27|-|TRBD2
TGTGCCAGCAGTTTCGCGACTAGCATGGAGACCCAGTACTTC
CASSFATSMETQYF
>TRBJ1-1|TRBV6-6|-|TRBD1
TGTGCCAGCAGTTACCCCAGGACAGGGAGCAACACTGAAGCTTTCTTT
CASSYPRTGSNTEAFF
>TRBJ2-5|TRBV7-9|-|TRBD2
TGTTCCAGCAGCTTAGGCTGGGAGGGGGAGACCCAGTACTTC
CSSSLGWEGETQYF
>TRBJ2-7|TRBV25-1|once|-
TGTGCCAGCAGTGACGTGGCCCGGGACTTAGCCTACGAGCAGTACTTC
CASSDVARDLAYEQYF
>TRBJ2-7|TRBV27|-|TRBD1
TGTGCCAGCAGTTCTACGAGACAGGGAAGGGGAATTGGAGGCTACGAGCAGTACTTC
CASSSTRQGRGIGGYEQYF
>TRBJ1-3|TRBV4-3|-|-
TGCGCCAGCAGCCAAGAAGTAGTGGGAAACACCATATATTTT
CASSQEVVGNTIYF
>TRBJ2-7|TRBV7-9|-|-
TGTGCCAGCGGGGGGAGGCGGGACTCCTACGAGCAGTACTTC
CASGGRRDSYEQYF
>TRBJ2-1|TRBV19|-|-
TGTGCCAGTAGTAGCCCGCTAGCGACCCCCTACAATGAGCAGTTCTTC
CASSSPLATPYNEQFF
>TRBJ2-5|TRBV18|-|TRBD1
TGTGCCAGCTCACGAAACCAGGGGGAAGAGACCCAGTACTTC
CASSRNQGEETQYF
>TRBJ1-5|TRBV2|-|TRBD1
TGTGCCAGCAGTCCAGGACAGGGGGGTAATCAGCCCCAGCATTTT
CASSPGQGGNQPQHF
>TRBJ1-1|TRBV5-1|few|-
TGCGCCAGCAGCTTGGTCGTGAACACTGAAGCTTTCTTT
CASSLVVNTEAFF
>TRBJ2-2|TRBV5-6|few|TRBD2
TGTGCCAGCAGCCAACCGACCCTAGCGGGGAACACCGGGGAGCTGTTTTTT
CASSQPTLAGNTGELFF
>TRBJ2-3|TRBV7-2|-|-
TGTGCCAGCAGCTTAATACCTGGCGGAGATACGCAGTATTTT
CASSLIPGGDTQYF
>TRBJ2-5|TRBV25-1|-|-
TGTGCCAGCAGTAATATAGGGGGAATGGATAAAGCCCAGTACTTC
CASSNIGGMDKAQYF
>TRBJ1-5|TRBV6-5|few|-
TGTGCCAGCAGTTTTGGGGTCCTTAGCGGAGCCCAGCATTTT
CASSFGVLSGAQHF
>TRBJ1-1|TRBV6-6|-|TRBD1
TGTGCCAGCAGGCACGGGACAGCGGAGACTGAAGCTTTCTTT
CASRHGTAETEAFF
>TRBJ2-5|TRBV7-2|few|TRBD2
TGTGCCAGCACCACACACTGGGGGGGGGATTCCATACAAGAGACCCAGTACTTC
CASTTHWGGDSIQETQYF
>TRBJ2-2|TRBV14|-|TRBD1
TGTGCCAGCAGCCAAGAGAGGACAGGGGGCGTATACGCGAACACCGGGGAGCTGTTTTTT
CASSQERTGGVYANTGELFF
>TRBJ2-1|TRBV6-6|-|-
TGTGCCAGCAGTTATATGGGCGCCAACTACAATGAGCAGTTCTTC
CASSYMGANYNEQFF
>TRBJ1-3|TRBV7-9|-|TRBD1
TGTGCCAGCAGCCCGCGGACAGGGGGCAACTCTGGAAACACCATATATTTT
CASSPRTGGNSGNTIYF
>TRBJ1-5|TRBV7-9|-|-
TGTTCCAGCAGCTTAGAAAATAGTCGGGAAGGCGACCGGCATTTT
CSSSLENSREGDRHF
>TRBJ1-2|TRBV10-2|few|-
TGCGCCAGCAGTGTAGACGGGATGAACTATGGCTACACCTTC
CASSVDGMNYGYTF
>TRBJ1-2|TRBV28|once|-
TGTGCCAGCAGTTTACCCTTGGGAGGGAACTCTAACTATGGCTACACCTTC
CASSLPLGGNSNYGYTF
>TRBJ1-3|TRBV5-8|-|TRBD1
TGTGCCAGCAGCTTGGAGGGGACAGGGGGAAACACCATATATTTT
CASSLEGTGGNTIYF
>TRBJ2-2|TRBV7-2|-|TRBD1
TGTGCCAGCAGCCCTAGGGGGACAGTGAGGACCGGGGAGCTGTTTTTT
CASSPRGTVRTGELFF
>TRBJ2-2|TRBV9|once|TRBD2
TGTGCCAGCAGCGTGACTAGCGGGGGGGCCTTCACCGGGGAGCTGTTTTTT
CASSVTSGGAFTGELFF
>TRBJ1-1|TRBV7-9|-|-
TGTGCCAGCAGCCTCACACAGGGTAACACTGAAGCTTTCTTT
CASSLTQGNTEAFF
>TRBJ2-5|TRBV19|-|TRBD1
TGTGCCAGTAGATCCCAGGGGCCCGACAGGGGGGAGACCCAGTACTTC
CASRSQGPDRGETQYF
>TRBJ1-2|TRBV7-2|-|TRBD1
TGTGCCAGCAGCCGCCCCGAGGGGGCGGGGGGCTACACCTTC
CASSRPEGAGGYTF
>TRBJ2-1|TRBV28|-|-
TGTGCCAGCAGTTTTCCTACACCGACTGGTGATCGTCAGTTCTTC
CASSFPTPTGDRQFF
>TRBJ1-6|TRBV28|-|-
TGTGCCAGCGGGAGCTCCTATAATTCACCCCTCCACTTT
CASGSSYNSPLHF
>TRBJ1-5|TRBV15|-|-
TGTGCCACCAGCTCTGGGGAGGGGGGGCGCATACAGCCCCAGCATTTT
CATSSGEGGRIQPQHF
>TRBJ2-7|TRBV5-4|-|-
TGTGCCAGCAGTGGGCACGAGCAGTACTTC
CASSGHEQYF
>TRBJ1-1|TRBV7-9|-|TRBD1
TGTGCCAGCAGCTCCGGGACAGGGAGCACTGAAGCTTTCTTT
CASSSGTGSTEAFF
>TRBJ2-5|TRBV5-1|once|-
TGCGCCAGCAGCTTGGTGCCCGGGCAGGGTCTGGGAGAGACCCAGTACTTC
CASSLVPGQGLGETQYF
>TRBJ2-6|TRBV11-3|-|-
TGTGCCAGCAGCTTAACTGGGGCCAACGGCCTGACTTTC
CASSLTGANGLTF
>TRBJ2-2|TRBV6-6|-|-
TGTGCCAGCAGTTACTCGAACGCGGGGTCTCCCGGGGAGCTGTTTTTT
CASSYSNAGSPGELFF
>TRBJ1-4|TRBV7-9|-|TRBD1
TGTGCCAGCAGCTCCGGGACAGGAAATGAAAAACTGTTTTTT
CASSSGTGNEKLFF
>TRBJ1-1|TRBV19|few|-
TGTGCCAGTAGTATAGTCCGGGAGACTGAAGCTTTCTTT
CASSIVRETEAFF
>TRBJ2-1|TRBV27|-|TRBD2
TGTGCCAGCAGTACTAGCGATGGTGAGCAGTTCTTC
CASSTSDGEQFF